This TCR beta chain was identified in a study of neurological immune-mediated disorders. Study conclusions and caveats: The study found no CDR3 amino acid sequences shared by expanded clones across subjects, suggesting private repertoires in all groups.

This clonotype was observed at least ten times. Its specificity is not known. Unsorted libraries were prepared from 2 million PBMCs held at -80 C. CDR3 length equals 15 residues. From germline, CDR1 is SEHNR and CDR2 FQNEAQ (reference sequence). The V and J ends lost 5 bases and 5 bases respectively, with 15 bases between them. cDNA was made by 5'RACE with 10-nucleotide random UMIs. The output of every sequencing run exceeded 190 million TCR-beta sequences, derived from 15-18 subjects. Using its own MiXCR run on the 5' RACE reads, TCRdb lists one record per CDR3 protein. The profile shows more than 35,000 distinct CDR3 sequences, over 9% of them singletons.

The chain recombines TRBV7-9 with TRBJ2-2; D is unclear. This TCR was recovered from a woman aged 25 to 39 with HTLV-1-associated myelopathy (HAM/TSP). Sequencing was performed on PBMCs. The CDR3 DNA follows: TGTGCCAGCAGCCCCGTCCGGTTGGGAACCGGGGAGCTGTTTTTT. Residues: CASSPVRLGTGELFF.